This T cell receptor (beta chain) was sequenced in a study of blood T cell repertoires in COVID-19. Study-wide background: From the United States, Italy and Spain came samples of acute and convalescent COVID-19. T cells, B-cell-depleted T cells, or PBMCs supplied cDNA or gDNA.

CDR3 size: 15 residues. Losses at the gene ends were 5 bases for V and 7 bases for J; bases not matched to a gene: 8. CDR1 and CDR2 (germline): SGHTA, FQGNSA. Here immunoSEQ multiplex PCR was the method, and the copy in TCRdb shows in-frame clones only, minus some. Of 180,000 or so clones listed, almost 85% are singletons. The count of this clone is one. V gene TRBV7-2 combines with J gene TRBJ1-4; 9 bases agree with TRBD1. This receptor was obtained from a man in his forties who had recovered from COVID-19. Sequencing was carried out using peripheral blood. CDR3 protein: CASSEDRGDGEKLFF. CDR3 nucleotides: TGTGCCAGCAGCGAAGACAGGGGGGACGGTGAAAAACTGTTTTTT.